Shown below are 9 T cell receptor beta chains from a single sample sequenced in a study of identifying expanded T cells in peripheral blood. Measured with immunoSEQ multiplex PCR; TCRdb has only the in-frame clones, and not every one. The sample has some 65,000 clones, around 83% seen once. Sample: blood. These receptors originate from a person between 18 and 75 years old in good health.

This clone was seen a single time. This chain uses TRBV5-1 with TRBJ2-1, with 14 bases lining up with TRBD2. V shed 6 bases, J shed 9 bases, and the junction held 8 bases outside the gene matches. Germline values: CDR1 SGHRS, CDR2 YFSETQ. The CDR3 is 15 residues long. The CDR3 bases are TGCGCCAGCATCTCAGGGACTAGCGGGGGAAGTGAGCAGTTCTTC. Translated, it gives CASISGTSGGSEQFF.

For the CDR3, the DNA is TGTGCCAGCAGCTTAAAGGGGAATTACAATGAGCAGTTCTTC. This codes for CASSLKGNYNEQFF. The J gene is TRBJ2-1, the V gene TRBV7-9, with a weak D call TRBD1 (5 bases). Trimming left V 2 bases short and J 4 bases short, with 9 bases between. The CDR3 runs to 14 residues. Germline V gives CDR1 SEHNR, CDR2 FQNEAQ (reference sequence).

The CDR3 loop is CASSLMTGVGTQYF. In nucleotides, the CDR3 is TGCGCCAGCAGCTTGATGACAGGGGTGGGGACCCAGTACTTC. This rearrangement joins TRBV5-1 to TRBJ2-5, with 8 bases aligning to TRBD1. V was clipped by 1 base and J by 7 bases; unmatched bases: 6. CDR3 size: 14 residues. Germline CDR1 and CDR2: SGHRS and YFSETQ. The variable domain in full, completed from reference TRBV5-1 and TRBJ2-5, reads KAGVTQTPRYLIKTRGQQVTLSCSPISGHRSVSWYQQTPGQGLQFLFEYFSETQRNKGNFPGRFSGRQFSNSRSEMNVSTLELGDSALYLCASSLMTGVGTQYFGPGTRLLVL.

The V call is TRBV18, the J call TRBJ2-3; D is unresolved. From germline, CDR1 is KGHSH and CDR2 LQKENI. CDR3 size: 15 residues. Trimming stripped 0 bases from V and 2 bases from J, with 9 bases between. CDR3 bases: TGTGCCAGCTCACCACCGCGGTCCAACACAGATACGCAGTATTTT. Its translation: CASSPPRSNTDTQYF.

This sequence joins TRBV7-9 and TRBJ2-1; a possible D gene is TRBD2 (6 bases). The ends were cut back, 10 bases at V and 6 bases at J, with 22 bases in the middle. CDR3 length: 15 residues. Germline CDR1 is SEHNR and CDR2 is FQNEAQ (reference sequence). CDR3 sequence reads: CATNALGGSGNEQFF. The DNA of the CDR3 is TGTGCCACCAACGCCCTCGGTGGTAGCGGCAATGAGCAGTTCTTC.

The CDR3 DNA follows: TGTGCCAGTAGAAATGCGGGAGGGGGCGCTGGCCCGGGCGGCTACACCTTC. Amino acid sequence: CASRNAGGGAGPGGYTF. The chain carries TRBV19 and TRBJ1-2; 7 bases line up with TRBD1. V was pared by 6 bases and J by 8 bases, with 21 bases of the junction left unmatched. The germline CDR1 and CDR2 sequences are LNHDA and SQIVND (reference sequence). The CDR3 has 17 amino acids. Looking up the rest from reference TRBV19 and TRBJ1-2 gives the full variable domain: DGGITQSPKYLFRKEGQNVTLSCEQNLNHDAMYWYRQDPGQGLRLIYYSQIVNDFQKGDIAEGYSVSREKKESFPLTVTSAQKNPTAFYLCASRNAGGGAGPGGYTFGSGTRLTVV.

V is TRBV11-3 and J is TRBJ2-2; weak D call: TRBD2 (7 bases). The germline CDR1 and CDR2 sequences are SGHNT and YENEEA. The CDR3 runs 17 residues. With 4 bases removed from V and 4 bases from J, the gap between germline ends came to 19 bases. The CDR3 loop reads CASSSAGVRGLTGELFF. The CDR3 DNA is TGTGCCAGCAGCTCCGCGGGGGTCAGGGGACTCACCGGGGAGCTGTTTTTT.

The chain carries TRBV28 and TRBJ1-1; D perhaps matches TRBD1 (5 bases). Germline-derived CDR1 and CDR2 are MDHEN and SYDVKM. The V end lost 3 bases, the J end lost 6 bases, and 11 bases lay between the germline ends. The CDR3 totals 13 residues. The chain's CDR3 is CASSLSRVAEAFF. As DNA, the CDR3 is TGTGCCAGCAGTTTGTCCAGGGTCGCTGAAGCTTTCTTT.

This clone appeared once. The chain couples TRBV30 to TRBJ1-1; TRBD1 aligns across 8 bases. The CDR3 is 13 residues long. Germline values: CDR1 GTSNPN, CDR2 SVGIG (reference sequence). Trimming at V came to 2 bases and at J to 14 bases, leaving 13 bases not matched to a gene. The CDR3 DNA sequence: TGTGCCTGGAGTCCGACCCGGTCAGGGGGCGCATTCTTT. Its translation: CAWSPTRSGGAFF.